Presented here are 12 T cell receptor beta chains from one specimen sequenced in a study of T-cell reconstitution after alpha-beta-depleted transplantation in children. It was with unique molecular identifiers that the TCRbeta library was prepared. TCRdb called the PCR reads again in MiXCR, with one record for every CDR3 protein. The profile covers about 58,000 distinct CDR3 sequences, with 44% appearing a single time and around 98% taken by the ten largest. The sequencing used PBMCs, mostly from graft donor cells, collected 360 days after TCRalphabeta/CD19-depleted stem cell transplant. These receptors were collected from a male patient younger than 18 who had a stem cell transplant for acute lymphoblastic leukemia, so the T cells may come from the graft donor.

The chain carries TRBV9 and TRBJ2-1, with D possibly being TRBD1 (7 bases). V was shortened by 1 base and J by 5 bases, with 13 bases between the two germline ends. The CDR3 runs 15 residues. Germline V gene lookup returns CDR1 SGDLS and CDR2 YYNGEE. In nucleotides, the CDR3 is TGTGCCAGCAGCGTAATCCCCAGGGGGGACAATGAGCAGTTCTTC. It specifies CASSVIPRGDNEQFF.

V usage is TRBV9 and J usage is TRBJ1-3; 7 nucleotides match TRBD1. Trimming removed 4 bases from V and 1 base from J; junction bases left unmatched: 17. The CDR3 runs to 19 residues. Germline CDR1 reads SGDLS; CDR2 reads YYNGEE. The CDR3 is CASSPRGDPVLRSGNTIYF. For the CDR3, the DNA is TGTGCCAGCAGCCCCAGGGGGGATCCCGTTCTACGATCTGGAAACACCATATATTTT.

This clonotype appeared a few times. This chain connects TRBV5-1 to TRBJ2-7; possibly TRBD2 for D (6 bases). CDR1 SGHRS and CDR2 YFSETQ come from the germline V gene. This CDR3 has 15 residues. The ends were cut back, 0 bases at V and 7 bases at J, with 17 bases in the middle. The DNA of the CDR3 is TGCGCCAGCAGCTTGGCCCTAGCGCGCCATGGGGAGCAGTACTTC. It yields the protein CASSLALARHGEQYF.

This rearrangement joins TRBV12-3 or TRBV12-4 to TRBJ1-6; D remains unclear. V dropped 7 bases and J dropped 7 bases, with 14 bases sitting between them. The CDR3 contains 14 residues. CDR3 in DNA: TGTGCCAGCAACACTGACCTGTACAATTCACCCCTCCACTTT. Protein product: CASNTDLYNSPLHF.

This clonotype was seen a handful of times. The V gene is TRBV7-2, the J gene TRBJ2-7; the D gene is possibly TRBD1 (5 bases). The V and J ends lost 3 bases and 3 bases respectively, with 9 bases between them. The length of the CDR3 is 13 residues. Germline V lookup: CDR1 SGHTA, CDR2 FQGNSA. The CDR3 DNA is TGTGCCAGCAGCTTGACAGAGAGCTACGAGCAGTACTTC. Its protein is CASSLTESYEQYF.

This clonotype was counted only a few times. The chain joins TRBV25-1 to TRBJ2-7, with D possibly matching TRBD1 (5 bases). The germline V gene encodes CDR1 MGHDK and CDR2 SYGVNS. V dropped 6 bases and J dropped 1 base, with 16 bases sitting between them. There are 15 residues in the CDR3. DNA of the CDR3: TGTGCCAGCAGCGATACCGACAGTCTGTCCTACGAGCAGTACTTC. Translated: CASSDTDSLSYEQYF.

The table lists this clonotype with many counts. This chain connects TRBV20-1 to TRBJ2-3; 9 bases match TRBD1. The length of the CDR3 is 14 residues. J gave up 7 bases and V 2 bases, and 7 bases lay outside the gene matches. Germline CDR1 DFQATT, CDR2 SNEGSKA (reference sequence). CDR3 in amino acids: CSARRPGQGHTQYF. Written as DNA, the CDR3 is TGCAGTGCTAGACGTCCGGGACAGGGCCATACGCAGTATTTT.

The rearrangement uses TRBV5-6 and TRBJ1-4, with D perhaps matching TRBD1 (5 bases). The CDR3 runs to 16 residues. The V gene lost 2 bases and the J gene lost 3 bases, with 14 bases spanning the gap. Per the germline V gene, CDR1 is SGHDT and CDR2 is YYEEEE. CDR3 DNA: TGTGCCAGCAGCTTCCACCGGGGCAGGGCTAATGAAAAACTGTTTTTT. This encodes CASSFHRGRANEKLFF.

Here the CDR3 DNA reads TGCAGTGCTACTGGACCCCAAGAGACCCAGTACTTC. It encodes CSATGPQETQYF. The V call is TRBV20-1, the J call TRBJ2-5; D gene uncertain. Germline loops: CDR1 DFQATT, CDR2 SNEGSKA (reference sequence). The V and J ends lost 4 bases and 1 base respectively, with 7 bases between them. The CDR3 loop spans 12 amino acids.

The rearrangement uses TRBV6-4 and TRBJ2-3; 8 bases agree with TRBD2. The length of the CDR3 is 15 residues. The V and J ends lost 4 bases and 0 bases, in that order; junction bases with no gene match: 3. The germline V gene encodes CDR1 MRHNA and CDR2 SNTAGT. The CDR3 loop is CASSALAASTDTQYF. CDR3 DNA: TGTGCCAGCAGTGCACTAGCGGCTAGCACAGATACGCAGTATTTT.

The chain carries TRBV29-1 and TRBJ2-1; D is undetermined. Germline CDR1 reads SQVTM; CDR2 reads ANQGSEA. Trimming removed 4 bases at V and 8 bases at J, with 9 bases between. The CDR3 covers 11 residues. The CDR3 loop is CSVVGVHEQFF. CDR3 in DNA: TGCAGCGTTGTGGGTGTCCATGAGCAGTTCTTC.

The chain joins TRBV3-1 to TRBJ1-4; possibly TRBD1 for D (5 bases). The CDR3 length is 14 residues. CDR1 and CDR2 from the germline V gene are LGHDT and YNNKEL (reference sequence). Trimming took 3 bases from V and 4 from J, leaving 9 bases between them. CDR3 bases: TGTGCCAGCAGCCAGGGGCACCGTAATGAAAAACTGTTTTTT. This translates into CASSQGHRNEKLFF. The whole variable domain, filled in from reference TRBV3-1 and TRBJ1-4, reads DTAVSQTPKYLVTQMGNDKSIKCEQNLGHDTMYWYKQDSKKFLKIMFSYNNKELIINETVPNRFSPKSPDKAHLNLHINSLELGDSAVYFCASSQGHRNEKLFFGSGTQLSVL.